The 4 T cell receptor beta chains below were found in one sample sequenced in a study of blood T cell repertoires in COVID-19. Using immunoSEQ multiplex PCR, the repertoire was profiled, and TCRdb retains in-frame clones only, with some absent. The sample has about 280,000 clones, around nine tenths seen once. Sequencing used PBMCs or T cells enriched from blood (not recorded which). These receptor sequences come from a woman aged 40-49 years who had recovered from COVID-19.

The chain employs TRBV7-2 and TRBJ2-1; 11 bases fit TRBD2. The CDR3 totals 17 residues. V lost 0 bases and J lost 5; bases outside the gene matches: 6. The germline gives CDR1 SGHTA, CDR2 FQGNSA. Here the CDR3 DNA reads TGTGCCAGCAGCTTAGCTTCTCTAGCGGGAGGTCACAATGAGCAGTTCTTC. It specifies CASSLASLAGGHNEQFF.

In the case of this clone: The conserved closing phenylalanine or tryptophan is absent in this CDR3, likely reflecting a read error. Because the CDR3's place on the DNA is in doubt, the DNA is left out and the CDR3 is given as listed by TCRdb. The CDR3 is CASRDRGSGGI. V usage is TRBV6-5 and J usage is TRBJ2-7; the table's TRBD1 call for D was not verified on the DNA. Germline loops: CDR1 MNHEY, CDR2 SVGAGI. The CDR3 adds up to 11 amino acids, both ends counted.

This chain uses TRBV7-9 with TRBJ1-2, with D maybe TRBD1 (5 bases). Germline loops: CDR1 SEHNR, CDR2 FQNEAQ (reference sequence). The V gene lost 3 bases and the J gene lost 4 bases, with 9 bases spanning the gap. The CDR3 runs to 13 residues. The CDR3 DNA sequence: TGTGCCAGCAGCTTGGGGGGGAGCTATGGCTACACCTTC. Encoded protein: CASSLGGSYGYTF.

The V call is TRBV28, the J call TRBJ1-2, with D uncertain. The V and J ends lost 3 bases and 5 bases respectively, with 13 bases between them. CDR3 length equals 14 residues. CDR1 and CDR2 (germline): MDHEN, SYDVKM. The CDR3 nucleotides are TGTGCCAGCAGTTTGTCGGTTAGTGTTTATGGCTACACCTTC. This encodes CASSLSVSVYGYTF.